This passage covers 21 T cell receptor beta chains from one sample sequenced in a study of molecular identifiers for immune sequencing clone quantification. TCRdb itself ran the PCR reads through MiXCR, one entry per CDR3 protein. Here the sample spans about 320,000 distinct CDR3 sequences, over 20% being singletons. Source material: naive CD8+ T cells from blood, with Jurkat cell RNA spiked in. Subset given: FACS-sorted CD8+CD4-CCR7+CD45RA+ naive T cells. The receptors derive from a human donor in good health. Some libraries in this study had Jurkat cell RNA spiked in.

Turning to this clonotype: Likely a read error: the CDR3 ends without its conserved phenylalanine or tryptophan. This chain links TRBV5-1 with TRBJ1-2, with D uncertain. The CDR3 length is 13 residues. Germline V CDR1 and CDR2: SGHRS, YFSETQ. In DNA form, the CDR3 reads TGCGCTAGCAGCTTGGAGGCCTCCTATGGCTACACCTCC. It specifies CASSLEASYGYTS.

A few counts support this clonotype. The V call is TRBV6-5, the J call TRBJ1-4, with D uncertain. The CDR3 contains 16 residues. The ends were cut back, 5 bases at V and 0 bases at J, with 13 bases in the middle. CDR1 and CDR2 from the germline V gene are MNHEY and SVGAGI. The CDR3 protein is CASSDSLFSTNEKLFF. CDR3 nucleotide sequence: TGTGCCAGCAGTGATTCCCTATTTTCAACTAATGAAAAACTGTTTTTT.

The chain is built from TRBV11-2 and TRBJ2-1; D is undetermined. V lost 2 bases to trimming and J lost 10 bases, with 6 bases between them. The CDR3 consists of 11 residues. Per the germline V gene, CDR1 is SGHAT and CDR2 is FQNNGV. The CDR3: CASSLQAEQFF. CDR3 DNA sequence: TGTGCCAGCAGCTTACAGGCGGAGCAGTTCTTC.

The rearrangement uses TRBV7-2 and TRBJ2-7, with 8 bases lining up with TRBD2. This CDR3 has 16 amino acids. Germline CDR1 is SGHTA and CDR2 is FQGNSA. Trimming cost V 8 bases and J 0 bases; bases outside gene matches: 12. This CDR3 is CASGIGAGGVSYEQYF. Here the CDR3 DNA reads TGTGCCAGCGGCATAGGTGCGGGAGGCGTCTCCTACGAGCAGTACTTC.

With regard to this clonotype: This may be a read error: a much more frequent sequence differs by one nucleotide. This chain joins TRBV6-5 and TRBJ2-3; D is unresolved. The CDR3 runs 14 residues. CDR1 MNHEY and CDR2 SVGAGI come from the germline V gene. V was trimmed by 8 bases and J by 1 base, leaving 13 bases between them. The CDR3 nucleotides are TGTGCCAGCTCGGAGACCCACGGCACAGATACGCAGTATTTT. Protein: CASSETHGTDTQYF.

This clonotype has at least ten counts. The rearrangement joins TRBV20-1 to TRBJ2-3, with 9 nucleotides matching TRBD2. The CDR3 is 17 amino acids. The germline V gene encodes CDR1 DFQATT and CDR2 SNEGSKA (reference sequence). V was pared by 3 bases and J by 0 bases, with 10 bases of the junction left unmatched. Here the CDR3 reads CSARGGLTSGSTDTQYF. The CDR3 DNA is TGCAGTGCTAGGGGGGGGTTGACTAGCGGTAGCACAGATACGCAGTATTTT.

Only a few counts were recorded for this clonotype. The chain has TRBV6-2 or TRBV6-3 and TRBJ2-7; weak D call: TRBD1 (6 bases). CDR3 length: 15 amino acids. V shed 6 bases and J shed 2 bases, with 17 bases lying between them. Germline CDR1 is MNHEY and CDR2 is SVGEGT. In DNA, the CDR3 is TGTGCCAGCAGGACACCGGGACACGATACCTACGAGCAGTACTTC. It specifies CASRTPGHDTYEQYF.

The CDR3 nucleotides read TGTGCCAGCAGCTTAGCAGGGAACGAGGAAAAACTGTTTTTT. This translates into CASSLAGNEEKLFF. The gene calls are TRBV13 and TRBJ1-4; D may be TRBD1 (5 bases). V lost 1 base to trimming and J lost 8 bases, with 11 bases between them. Germline V gene data show CDR1 as PRHDT and CDR2 as FYEKMQ (reference sequence). The CDR3 has 14 amino acids.

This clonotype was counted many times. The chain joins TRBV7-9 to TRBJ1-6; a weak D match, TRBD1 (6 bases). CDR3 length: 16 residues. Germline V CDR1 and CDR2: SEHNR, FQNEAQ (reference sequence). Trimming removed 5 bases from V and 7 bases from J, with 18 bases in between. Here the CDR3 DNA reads TGTGCCAGCAGCCAGACACCACAGGGTTCCAATTCACCCCTCCACTTT. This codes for CASSQTPQGSNSPLHF.

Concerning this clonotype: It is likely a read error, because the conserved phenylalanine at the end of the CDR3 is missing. The CDR3 nucleotides are TGCAGCACCGACTCTCGCGGACTCTTCAATGAGCAGTTCCTC. Translation gives CSTDSRGLFNEQFL. V and J are TRBV20-1 and TRBJ2-1; D is possibly TRBD2 (5 bases). The CDR3 has 14 residues. Germline CDR1 reads DFQATT; CDR2 reads SNEGSKA (reference sequence).

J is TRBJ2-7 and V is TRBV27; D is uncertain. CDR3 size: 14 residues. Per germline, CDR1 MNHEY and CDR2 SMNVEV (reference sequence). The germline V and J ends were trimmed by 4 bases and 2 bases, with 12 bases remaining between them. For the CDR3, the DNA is TGTGCCAGCAGTTCTCGCGTCGACGCCTACGAGCAGTACTTC. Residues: CASSSRVDAYEQYF.

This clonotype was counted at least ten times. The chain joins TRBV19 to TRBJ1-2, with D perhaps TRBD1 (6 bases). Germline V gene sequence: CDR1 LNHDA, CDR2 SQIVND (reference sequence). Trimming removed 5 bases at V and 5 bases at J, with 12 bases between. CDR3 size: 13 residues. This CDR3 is CASSPDSYYGYTF. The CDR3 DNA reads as TGTGCCAGTAGTCCGGACAGCTATTATGGCTACACCTTC.

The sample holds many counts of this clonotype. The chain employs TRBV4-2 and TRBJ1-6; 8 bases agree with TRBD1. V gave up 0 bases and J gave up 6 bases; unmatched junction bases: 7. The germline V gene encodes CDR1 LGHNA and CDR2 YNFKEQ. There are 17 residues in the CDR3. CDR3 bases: TGTGCCAGCAGCCAAGATGCAGGGGGCGGTGTTAATTCACCCCTCCACTTT. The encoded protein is CASSQDAGGGVNSPLHF.

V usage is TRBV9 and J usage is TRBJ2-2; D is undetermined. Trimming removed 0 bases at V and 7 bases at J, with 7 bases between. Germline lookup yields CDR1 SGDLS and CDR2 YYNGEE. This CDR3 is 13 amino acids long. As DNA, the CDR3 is TGTGCCAGCAGCGTAGGGGATTTCGGGGAGCTGTTTTTT. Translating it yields CASSVGDFGELFF.

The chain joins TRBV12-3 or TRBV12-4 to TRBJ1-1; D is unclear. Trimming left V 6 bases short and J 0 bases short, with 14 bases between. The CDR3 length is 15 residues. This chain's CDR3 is CASSSLMSVNTEAFF. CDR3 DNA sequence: TGTGCCAGCAGCTCCCTAATGAGTGTGAACACTGAAGCTTTCTTT.

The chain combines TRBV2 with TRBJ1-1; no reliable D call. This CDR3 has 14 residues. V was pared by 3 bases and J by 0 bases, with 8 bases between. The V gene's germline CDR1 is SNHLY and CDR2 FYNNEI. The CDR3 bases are TGTGCCAGCAGTGAGTCAGCCGTGAACACTGAAGCTTTCTTT. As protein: CASSESAVNTEAFF.

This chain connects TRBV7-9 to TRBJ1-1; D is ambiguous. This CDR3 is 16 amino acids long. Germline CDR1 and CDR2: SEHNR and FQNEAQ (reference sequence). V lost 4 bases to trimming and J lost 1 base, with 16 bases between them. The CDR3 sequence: CASSSEIVTPNTEAFF. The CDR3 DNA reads TGTGCCAGCAGCTCGGAAATTGTGACACCGAACACTGAAGCTTTCTTT.

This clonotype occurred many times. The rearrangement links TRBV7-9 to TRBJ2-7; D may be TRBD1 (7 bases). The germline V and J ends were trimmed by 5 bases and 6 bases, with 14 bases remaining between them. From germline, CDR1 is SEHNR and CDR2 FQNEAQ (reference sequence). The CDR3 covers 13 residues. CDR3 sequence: CASSPRDSSEQYF. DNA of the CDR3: TGTGCCAGCAGCCCGCGGGACAGTAGCGAGCAGTACTTC.

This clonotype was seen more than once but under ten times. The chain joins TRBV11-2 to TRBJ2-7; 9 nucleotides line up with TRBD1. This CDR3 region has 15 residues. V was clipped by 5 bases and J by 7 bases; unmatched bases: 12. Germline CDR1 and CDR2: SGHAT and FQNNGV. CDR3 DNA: TGTGCCAGCAGCCCCGCCAACAGGGGGCAGTGGGAGCAGTACTTC. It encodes CASSPANRGQWEQYF.

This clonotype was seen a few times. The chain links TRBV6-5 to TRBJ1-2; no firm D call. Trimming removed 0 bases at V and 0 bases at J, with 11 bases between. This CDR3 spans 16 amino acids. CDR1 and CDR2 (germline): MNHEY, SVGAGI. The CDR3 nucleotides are TGTGCCAGCAGTTACTCCGGGGAGGGCACTAACTATGGCTACACCTTC. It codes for CASSYSGEGTNYGYTF.

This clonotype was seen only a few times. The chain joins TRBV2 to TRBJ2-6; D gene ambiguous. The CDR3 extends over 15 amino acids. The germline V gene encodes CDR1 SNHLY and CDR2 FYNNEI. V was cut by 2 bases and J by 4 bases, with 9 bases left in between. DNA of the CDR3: TGTGCCAGCAGTGAAATGGGTGCCGGGGCCAACGTCCTGACTTTC. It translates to CASSEMGAGANVLTF.